The entry that follows covers one TCR beta chain sequence. Produced via immunoSEQ multiplex PCR; TCRdb's table is partial and in-frame only. The sample contains about 400,000 clones, more than 75% of which appear only once. The CDR3 consists of 12 residues. Trimming shortened V by 6 bases and J by 0 bases, and 5 bases separated the two germline ends. The data derive from a study of blood T cell repertoires in COVID-19. The specimen sequenced was PBMCs or T cells enriched from blood (not recorded which). This chain connects TRBV12-3 or TRBV12-4 to TRBJ1-1; D unclear. The TCR sequence derives from a woman between 50 and 59 years old who had recovered from COVID-19. DNA for the CDR3: TGTGCCAGCAGAACATTGAACACTGAAGCTTTCTTT. Residues: CASRTLNTEAFF.